The 18 T cell receptor beta chains reported below all come from one sample, sequenced in a study of molecular identifiers for immune sequencing clone quantification. Each CDR3 protein gets one entry after TCRdb re-called the PCR reads with MiXCR. The sample has approximately 590,000 distinct CDR3 sequences, over 25% seen once. The sequenced sample was naive CD8+ T cells from blood, with Jurkat cell RNA spiked in. The subset: FACS-sorted CD8+CD4-CCR7+CD45RA+ naive T cells. The receptors derive from a human donor in good health. Some libraries in this study had Jurkat cell RNA spiked in.

As for this clonotype: One junction end does not reproduce the germline sequence, and a read error may be involved. The V gene is TRBV27, the J gene TRBJ2-3; TRBD2 matches 9 bases. CDR1 and CDR2 (germline): MNHEY, SMNVEV (reference sequence). The CDR3 extends over 16 amino acids. The CDR3 is CASSPGTSIPFDTQYF. The CDR3, as DNA: TGTGCCAGCAGCCCCGGGACTAGCATTCCATTTGATACGCAGTATTTC.

The chain couples TRBV6-6 to TRBJ1-1; 7 nucleotides agree with TRBD1. Germline V lookup: CDR1 MNHNY, CDR2 SVGAGI (reference sequence). Unmatched junction bases numbered 14, after V lost 2 bases and J lost 5 bases. The CDR3 runs 17 residues. The CDR3 here is CASSYQSPAGGGTEAFF. CDR3 bases: TGTGCCAGCAGTTACCAGTCTCCTGCAGGGGGTGGAACTGAAGCTTTCTTT.

This clonotype is a singleton in its sample. Being one base from a much bigger clone, this may be a read error. The chain recombines TRBV6-5 with TRBJ2-7; possible D gene TRBD2, 6 bases. Germline CDR1 MNHEY, CDR2 SVGAGI. This CDR3 has 15 amino acids. DNA of the CDR3: TGTGCCTGCAGTTACTTTCGCGGCGGGACCTACGAGCAGTACTTC. It yields the protein CACSYFRGGTYEQYF.

This clonotype came up a few times. This chain connects TRBV20-1 to TRBJ1-1; D unresolved. V was shortened by 0 bases and J by 7 bases, with 6 bases between the two germline ends. From germline, CDR1 is DFQATT and CDR2 SNEGSKA (reference sequence). The length of the CDR3 is 11 residues. CDR3 residues: CSARDTGEAFF. In DNA, the CDR3 is TGCAGTGCTAGAGACACGGGTGAAGCTTTCTTT.

Ten or more counts support this clonotype. The CDR3 DNA reads as TGTGCCTGGAGTGTACAGAAGCATCAGCCCCAGCATTTT. Its protein product is CAWSVQKHQPQHF. The J gene is TRBJ1-5, the V gene TRBV30; the D is unclear. The germline CDR1 and CDR2 sequences are GTSNPN and SVGIG (reference sequence). V lost 0 bases, J lost 5 bases, and 8 bases lay in between. This CDR3 has 13 residues.

Note on this clonotype: A much more abundant neighbour one base away suggests this may be a read error. This chain uses TRBV9 with TRBJ1-5; D uncertain. V was shortened by 3 bases and J by 0 bases, with 13 bases between the two germline ends. The germline gives CDR1 SGDLS, CDR2 YYNGEE. The CDR3 runs to 16 residues. Here the CDR3 DNA reads TGTGCCAGCAGCGCGGATGGGGTTAATAGCAATCAGCCCCAGCATTTT. This codes for CASSADGVNSNQPQHF. Drawing the rest from reference TRBV9 and TRBJ1-5, the complete variable domain is DSGVTQTPKHLITATGQRVTLRCSPRSGDLSVYWYQQSLDQGLQFLIQYYNGEERAKGNILERFSAQQFPDLHSELNLSSLELGDSALYFCASSADGVNSNQPQHFGDGTRLSIL.

This clonotype was detected only a few times. The V gene is TRBV6-5, the J gene TRBJ2-3; D is uncertain. The CDR3 runs 15 residues. Germline V CDR1 and CDR2: MNHEY, SVGAGI. V gave up 5 bases and J gave up 0 bases, with 12 bases separating them. The CDR3 nucleotides are TGTGCCAGCAGTCCCCGGCATTCTAGCACAGATACGCAGTATTTT. This translates into CASSPRHSSTDTQYF.

This chain uses TRBV9 with TRBJ2-3; TRBD1 matches 7 bases. This CDR3 region has 14 residues. Trimming cost V 3 bases and J 4 bases; bases outside gene matches: 5. Germline CDR1 reads SGDLS; CDR2 reads YYNGEE. This chain's CDR3 is CASSEATGSDTQYF. The DNA of the CDR3 is TGTGCCAGCAGCGAAGCGACAGGGTCAGATACGCAGTATTTT.

The chain links TRBV3-1 to TRBJ2-5; D is uncertain. The V gene's germline CDR1 is LGHDT and CDR2 YNNKEL (reference sequence). V dropped 1 base and J dropped 5 bases, with 23 bases sitting between them. This CDR3 is 18 amino acids long. The CDR3 nucleotides read TGTGCCAGCAGCCAAGTGCATTCGTCGGCCAGGTCCTCGGAGACCCAGTACTTC. It yields the protein CASSQVHSSARSSETQYF.

Ten or more counts support this clonotype. The gene calls are TRBV4-3 and TRBJ1-1, with D uncertain. Between the trimmed V and J ends, which lost 4 bases and 4 bases, there was a span of 25 bases. The CDR3 runs 18 residues. Germline values: CDR1 LGHNA, CDR2 YSLEER. CDR3 coding DNA: TGCGCCAGCAGCCCAGAGTGGCGGGGAAGCGGCCAACTCACTGAAGCTTTCTTT. Its protein product is CASSPEWRGSGQLTEAFF.

This clonotype has at least ten counts. CDR3 protein: CASSWRWDRDEKLFF. The DNA for the CDR3 is TGTGCCAGCAGCTGGAGATGGGACAGGGATGAAAAACTGTTTTTT. The chain joins TRBV7-9 to TRBJ1-4, with TRBD1 matching over 9 bases. V shed 4 bases, J shed 6 bases, and the junction held 6 bases outside the gene matches. The germline CDR1 and CDR2 sequences are SEHNR and FQNEAQ (reference sequence). The CDR3 loop spans 15 amino acids.

Only a few counts were recorded for this clonotype. This chain links TRBV7-2 with TRBJ2-7, with D tentatively TRBD2 (8 bases). Germline values: CDR1 SGHTA, CDR2 FQGNSA. V lost 2 bases to trimming and J lost 0 bases, with 14 bases between them. This CDR3 has 16 amino acids. CDR3 sequence (DNA): TGTGCCAGCAGCTTATACGGGGGGGACAGCTCCTACGAGCAGTACTTC. It encodes CASSLYGGDSSYEQYF.

This clonotype has just a few counts. The V call is TRBV20-1, the J call TRBJ1-1; D gene ambiguous. Germline V lookup: CDR1 DFQATT, CDR2 SNEGSKA (reference sequence). V was trimmed by 4 bases and J by 3 bases, leaving 12 bases between them. The CDR3 totals 13 residues. In nucleotides, the CDR3 is TGCAGTGCTATGGGAACTATGGACACTGAAGCTTTCTTT. Its translation: CSAMGTMDTEAFF.

This clonotype was observed at least ten times. The V and J genes are TRBV6-4 and TRBJ2-3, with D uncertain. This CDR3 contains 13 residues. V dropped 2 bases and J dropped 5 bases, with 8 bases sitting between them. Germline V gives CDR1 MRHNA, CDR2 SNTAGT. The CDR3 nucleotides are TGTGCCAGCAGTGACAGGAACAGAGATACGCAGTATTTT. It encodes CASSDRNRDTQYF.

Regarding this clonotype: At one of its ends the junction is not consistent with the germline gene, which may arise from a read error. The V and J genes are TRBV29-1 and TRBJ1-2; D gene ambiguous. CDR3 length equals 15 residues. CDR1 and CDR2 (germline): SQVTM, ANQGSEA. The chain's CDR3 is CSVAPSGYQNYGYTF. As DNA, the CDR3 is TGCAGCGTTGCTCCTTCGGGGTACCAGAACTATGGCTATACCTTC.

This clonotype was picked up many times. The chain links TRBV5-4 to TRBJ2-7; D tentatively reads TRBD1 or TRBD2 (5 bases each). V was pared by 0 bases and J by 2 bases, with 9 bases between. Germline V lookup: CDR1 SGHNT, CDR2 YYREEE (reference sequence). The CDR3 sequence is 14 residues long. DNA for the CDR3: TGTGCCAGCAGCTTGGTTGGGGACCCCTACGAGCAGTACTTC. Translated: CASSLVGDPYEQYF.

In its sample, this clonotype was seen many times. The chain uses TRBV6-2 or TRBV6-3 and TRBJ2-6; D is ambiguous. The V end was cut by 10 bases, the J end by 12 bases, with 7 bases between. This CDR3 is 9 amino acids long. The V gene's germline CDR1 is MNHEY and CDR2 SVGEGT. CDR3 sequence: CATGPVLTF. CDR3 nucleotides: TGTGCCACGGGCCCCGTCCTGACTTTC.

In the case of this clonotype: The conserved closing phenylalanine or tryptophan is absent in this CDR3, likely reflecting a read error. The chain recombines TRBV13 with TRBJ1-1; D perhaps matches TRBD1 (6 bases). The V end was cut by 6 bases, the J end by 5 bases, with 13 bases between. Germline CDR1 and CDR2: PRHDT and FYEKMQ (reference sequence). The CDR3 sequence is 13 residues long. In nucleotides, the CDR3 is TGTGCCAGCAGTCAATGGGGGACAACTGAAGCTTTCTAT. It codes for CASSQWGTTEAFY.